This T cell receptor beta chain comes out of a study of blood T cell repertoires in COVID-19 (dated by TCRdb to 2019 to 2021). Regarding the complete study: The collaborator samples originated in the United States, Italy and Spain and spanned the acute and convalescent phases of COVID-19. The repertoires were made available in a free public database intended to serve as a resource for research on the immune response to SARS-CoV-2. Samples were obtained from the ongoing ImmuneRACE study (first 160 participants) and from over 1,000 subjects provided by 6 global collaborators. HLA class I and class II types, where available, came from metadata supplied by the sample provider rather than from assay-based typing. Deeply sampled blood TCRbeta repertoires from subjects exposed to, actively infected with, or recovered from COVID-19 were included in the dataset. The material from the prospective study consisted of cDNA or gDNA derived from T cells, B-cell-depleted T cells, or PBMCs. Nearly every sample came with metadata listing a de-identified subject ID, COVID-19 status, age in years and sex.

The full study reports these points: Clinical and demographic metadata were provided uncurated, with the amount varying by source and participant.

In the case of this clone: It lacks a known antigen. No per-base quality is available; no much larger clone lies one base away.

CDR1 is given as SEHNR and CDR2 as FQNEAQ, both from the germline V gene (reference sequence). Relative to germline, V is 1 base shorter and J is 8 bases shorter, with 18 bases between their ends. There are 16 amino acids in the CDR3, from cysteine to phenylalanine inclusive. The only DNA kept is the CDR3, 48 bases in frame from the first base. The collaborating institutions used their own protocols to collect whole blood in K2EDTA tubes. Collaborator samples were shipped for TCRbeta analysis as frozen whole blood, isolated PBMCs, or DNA extracted from either sample type. TCRbeta CDR3 regions were amplified from genomic DNA using the immunoSEQ Assay, a bias-controlled multiplex PCR. Turning to the authors' computational methods: Within the assay, amplification of reference gene primers was used to estimate how many nucleated cells each sample contained. Sequence reads were collapsed and filtered to measure the absolute abundance of every unique TCRbeta CDR3 rearrangement. For each sample, productive Simpson clonality was calculated by taking the square root of Simpson's diversity index across productive rearrangements. This is the immuneACCESS table as TCRdb keeps it, with only in-frame sequences that have V and J called. A part of the clones is gone; compared with another copy, unresolved V genes explain less than half, and the rest is unexplained. The D gene and trimming were derived from the DNA, and the V and J assignments and clone size from that table. In this sample the table shows some 200,000 clones, about 75% of which occur a single time. The ten top clones hold about 28% of the sample.

The sequenced sample consisted of peripheral blood. This sequence uses TRBV7-9 and TRBJ2-1; TRBD2 could be the D gene, as 6 bases match. The source of this sequence is a woman in her sixties or seventies with acute or convalescent COVID-19. The DNA reads TGTGCCAGCAGCTTAGTGGGTAGCGGCCGACGGGATGAGCAGTTCTTC. It is translated as CASSLVGSGRRDEQFF.